The clone carrying this T cell receptor beta chain was detected only a few times. V was clipped by 4 bases and J by 8 bases, with 18 bases between them. This CDR3 region has 14 residues. Looked up from germline, CDR1 is SGHRS and CDR2 is YFSETQ. Sequencing templates came from extracted RNA that was reverse transcribed into cDNA. Generated by immunoSEQ multiplex PCR, the TCRdb table keeps only in-frame clones and is missing some. Among roughly 23,000 clones listed, roughly 52% were seen once. This sample was included in a study of CD8+ T cells in alopecia areata. The chain is built from TRBV5-1 and TRBJ1-2; D perhaps matches TRBD1 (5 bases). The sample consisted of NKG2D-high CD8+ T cells sorted from blood. This clonotype was sampled from a human donor with alopecia areata. The CDR3 bases are TGCGCCAGCAGCCCCTTCGGGCAGGGCGACGGCTACACCTTC. Amino acids: CASSPFGQGDGYTF.